This T cell receptor beta chain was observed in a study of cytomegalovirus exposure and HLA in healthy donors. Primers: 60 Vbeta forward and 13 Jbeta reverse. Clones were read by immunoSEQ multiplex PCR, and TCRdb kept only the in-frame ones, dropping some. The table records some 200,000 clones, around 86% of them present only once. This CDR3 is 11 amino acids long. The germline gives CDR1 MDHEN, CDR2 SYDVKM. Trimming took off 4 bases at V and 7 bases at J, with 5 bases between the two ends. The specimen was PBMCs. This chain uses TRBV28 with TRBJ2-1, with D unclear. The clonotype comes from a woman aged 50 to 60 in good health and CMV-seropositive. CDR3 DNA sequence: TGTGCCAGCAGTTCTATGAATGAGCAGTTCTTC. This sequence encodes CASSSMNEQFF.